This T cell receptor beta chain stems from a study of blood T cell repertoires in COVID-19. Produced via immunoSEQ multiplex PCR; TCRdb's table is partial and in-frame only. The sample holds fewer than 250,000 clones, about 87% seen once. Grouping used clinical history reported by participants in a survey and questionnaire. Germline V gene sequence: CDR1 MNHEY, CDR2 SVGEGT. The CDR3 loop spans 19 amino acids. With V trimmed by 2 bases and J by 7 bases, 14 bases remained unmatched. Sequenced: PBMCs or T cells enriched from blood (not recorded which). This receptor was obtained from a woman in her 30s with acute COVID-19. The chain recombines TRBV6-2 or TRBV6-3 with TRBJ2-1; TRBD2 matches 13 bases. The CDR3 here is CASSYRRLAGGIFGNEQFF. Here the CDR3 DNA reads TGTGCCAGCAGTTACCGCCGACTAGCGGGGGGCATTTTCGGGAATGAGCAGTTCTTC.